This T cell receptor beta chain was obtained from a study of blood T cell repertoires in COVID-19. Study information: Whether acute or convalescent, the COVID-19 samples came from the United States, Italy and Spain.

Trimming took off 1 base at V and 3 bases at J, with 8 bases between the two ends. The CDR3 length is 13 residues. CDR1 and CDR2 from the germline V gene are SGHNT and YYREEE (reference sequence). Assay used: immunoSEQ multiplex PCR; TCRdb lists only in-frame clones, some missing. The data contain around 400,000 clones, roughly 88% of them seen just once; the ten biggest clones take up less than 1.5%. Sequencing was carried out using PBMCs or T cells enriched from blood (not recorded which). This rearrangement joins TRBV5-4 to TRBJ2-7, with D possibly being TRBD1 (5 bases). The sequence came from a woman aged 18-29 years who had been exposed to COVID-19. Here the CDR3 reads CASSLWGSYEQYF. In DNA form, the CDR3 reads TGTGCCAGCAGCTTGTGGGGCAGCTACGAGCAGTACTTC.